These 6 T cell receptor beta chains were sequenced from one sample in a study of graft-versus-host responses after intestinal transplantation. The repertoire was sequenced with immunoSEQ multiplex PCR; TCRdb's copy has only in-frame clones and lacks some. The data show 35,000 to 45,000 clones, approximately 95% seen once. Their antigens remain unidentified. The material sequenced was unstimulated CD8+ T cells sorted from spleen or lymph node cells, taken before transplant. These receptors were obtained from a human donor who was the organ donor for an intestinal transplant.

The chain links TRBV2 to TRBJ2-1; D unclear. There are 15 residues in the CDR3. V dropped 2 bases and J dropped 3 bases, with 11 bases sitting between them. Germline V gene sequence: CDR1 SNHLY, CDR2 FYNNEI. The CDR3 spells CASSELYQIYNEQFF. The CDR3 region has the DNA TGTGCCAGCAGTGAACTGTACCAAATCTACAATGAGCAGTTCTTC.

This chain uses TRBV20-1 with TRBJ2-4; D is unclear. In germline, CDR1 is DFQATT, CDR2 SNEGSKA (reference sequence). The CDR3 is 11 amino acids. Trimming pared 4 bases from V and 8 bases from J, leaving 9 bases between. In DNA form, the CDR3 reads TGCAGTGCTAAAGTGATGGACATTCAGTACTTC. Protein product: CSAKVMDIQYF.

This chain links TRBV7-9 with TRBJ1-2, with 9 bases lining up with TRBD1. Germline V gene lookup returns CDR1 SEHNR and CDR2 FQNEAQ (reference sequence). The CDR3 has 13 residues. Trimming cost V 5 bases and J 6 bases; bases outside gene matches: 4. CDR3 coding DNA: TGTGCCAGCAGCCCGCGGACAGGGGATGGCTACACCTTC. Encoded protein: CASSPRTGDGYTF.

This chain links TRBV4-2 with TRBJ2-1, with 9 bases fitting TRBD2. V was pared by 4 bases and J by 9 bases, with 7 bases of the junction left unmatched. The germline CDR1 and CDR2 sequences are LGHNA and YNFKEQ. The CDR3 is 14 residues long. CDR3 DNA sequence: TGTGCCAGCAGCCCGGTAGGTAGCGGGGGTGAGCAGTTCTTC. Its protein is CASSPVGSGGEQFF.

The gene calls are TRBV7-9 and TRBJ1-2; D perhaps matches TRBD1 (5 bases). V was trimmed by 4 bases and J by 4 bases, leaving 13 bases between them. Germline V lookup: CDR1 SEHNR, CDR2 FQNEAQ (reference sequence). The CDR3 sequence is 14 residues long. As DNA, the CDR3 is TGTGCCAGCAGCTGGGCAGGGATTTTCTATGGCTACACCTTC. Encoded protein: CASSWAGIFYGYTF. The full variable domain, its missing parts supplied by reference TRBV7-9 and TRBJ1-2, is DTGVSQNPRHKITKRGQNVTFRCDPISEHNRLYWYRQTLGQGPEFLTYFQNEAQLEKSRLLSDRFSAERPKGSFSTLEIQRTEQGDSAMYLCASSWAGIFYGYTFGSGTRLTVV.

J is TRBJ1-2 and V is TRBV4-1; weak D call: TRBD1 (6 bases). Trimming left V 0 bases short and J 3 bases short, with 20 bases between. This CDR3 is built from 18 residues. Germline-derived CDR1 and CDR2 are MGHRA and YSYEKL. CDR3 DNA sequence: TGCGCCAGCAGCCAAGATCTCGGAAAAGGGGGAATTCACTATGGCTACACCTTC. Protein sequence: CASSQDLGKGGIHYGYTF.